These 7 T cell receptor beta chains originate from one sample sequenced in a study of CD8 T cells in Susac syndrome. When the RNA was reverse transcribed, random hexamers were used with an input of about 0.5 to 1 ug. TCRdb used MiXCR to reprocess the immunoSEQ multiplex PCR reads, holding one entry per CDR3 protein. The sample has some 180,000 distinct CDR3 sequences, 91% seen once. Material: CD4+ T cells from PBMCs. These receptors all stem from a human donor with Susac syndrome.

The CDR3 coding sequence is TGTGCCAGCAGCACAGGACAGGGGATCCTCCCAAGCTCTGGAAACACCATATATTTT. Its translation: CASSTGQGILPSSGNTIYF. This chain links TRBV7-9 with TRBJ1-3, with 9 nucleotides matching TRBD1. The junction had 14 bases not matched to a gene; V was cut back by 5 bases and J by 0 bases. Germline CDR1 reads SEHNR; CDR2 reads FQNEAQ (reference sequence). The CDR3 extends over 19 amino acids.

This rearrangement joins TRBV24-1 to TRBJ2-2, with unresolved D. Trimming shortened V by 3 bases and J by 0 bases, and 10 bases separated the two germline ends. This CDR3 has 16 residues. Germline CDR1 KGHDR, CDR2 SFDVKD. The DNA for the CDR3 is TGTGCCACCAGTGATAGTAGTGGAGCGAACACCGGGGAGCTGTTTTTT. This codes for CATSDSSGANTGELFF.

A single count supports this clonotype. The V gene is TRBV7-2, the J gene TRBJ1-5; D uncertain. Germline CDR1 and CDR2: SGHTA and FQGNSA. Trimming left V 1 base short and J 4 bases short, with 11 bases between. This CDR3 spans 15 amino acids. The CDR3 nucleotides are TGTGCCAGCAGCTTAGTTGGAGGGTTAAATCAGCCCCAGCATTTT. It yields the protein CASSLVGGLNQPQHF.

The chain has TRBV2 and TRBJ2-3, with D perhaps given as TRBD1 or TRBD2 (6 bases each). CDR1 SNHLY and CDR2 FYNNEI come from the germline V gene. Deletions cut 4 bases from V and 4 bases from J, with 15 bases between. The CDR3 has 15 residues. CDR3 loop: CASSVGGPGADTQYF. The CDR3 region has the DNA TGTGCCAGCAGTGTTGGGGGGCCGGGGGCAGATACGCAGTATTTT.

The CDR3, as DNA: TGTGCCAGCAGAATTTACTCGAGGCGGGATAGCAATCAGCCCCAGCATTTT. Its translation is CASRIYSRRDSNQPQHF. V and J are TRBV12-3 or TRBV12-4 and TRBJ1-5; no firm D call. This CDR3 has 17 residues. V was clipped by 6 bases and J by 0 bases, with 18 bases between them.

The chain carries TRBV11-2 and TRBJ2-2; no clear D. V was clipped by 3 bases and J by 5 bases, with 13 bases between them. The CDR3 length is 15 residues. The germline gives CDR1 SGHAT, CDR2 FQNNGV. CDR3 sequence reads: CASSFISPGTGELFF. Here the CDR3 DNA reads TGTGCCAGCAGCTTCATTAGTCCCGGAACCGGGGAGCTGTTTTTT.

Written as DNA, the CDR3 is TGTGCCAGCAGTCGTAACAGGGGAATCGGGAACACTGAAGCTTTCTTT. Protein product: CASSRNRGIGNTEAFF. The J gene is TRBJ1-1, the V gene TRBV5-4, with TRBD1 matching over 7 bases. Germline loops: CDR1 SGHNT, CDR2 YYREEE (reference sequence). J was trimmed by 1 base and V by 5 bases; bases with no gene match: 11. This CDR3 has 16 residues.